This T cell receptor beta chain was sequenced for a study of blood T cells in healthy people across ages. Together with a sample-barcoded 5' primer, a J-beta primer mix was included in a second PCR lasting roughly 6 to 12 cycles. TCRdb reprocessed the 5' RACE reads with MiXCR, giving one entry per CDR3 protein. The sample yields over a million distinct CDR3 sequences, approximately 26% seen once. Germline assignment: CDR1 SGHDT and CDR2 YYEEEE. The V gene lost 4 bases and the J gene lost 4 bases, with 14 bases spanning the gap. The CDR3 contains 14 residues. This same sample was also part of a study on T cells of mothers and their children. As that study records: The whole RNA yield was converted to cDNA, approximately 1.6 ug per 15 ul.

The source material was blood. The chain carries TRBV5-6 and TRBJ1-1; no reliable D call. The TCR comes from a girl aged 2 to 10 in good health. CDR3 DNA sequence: TGTGCCAGCAGCCCTCGCAGAGGATCCACTGAAGCTTTCTTT. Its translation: CASSPRRGSTEAFF.